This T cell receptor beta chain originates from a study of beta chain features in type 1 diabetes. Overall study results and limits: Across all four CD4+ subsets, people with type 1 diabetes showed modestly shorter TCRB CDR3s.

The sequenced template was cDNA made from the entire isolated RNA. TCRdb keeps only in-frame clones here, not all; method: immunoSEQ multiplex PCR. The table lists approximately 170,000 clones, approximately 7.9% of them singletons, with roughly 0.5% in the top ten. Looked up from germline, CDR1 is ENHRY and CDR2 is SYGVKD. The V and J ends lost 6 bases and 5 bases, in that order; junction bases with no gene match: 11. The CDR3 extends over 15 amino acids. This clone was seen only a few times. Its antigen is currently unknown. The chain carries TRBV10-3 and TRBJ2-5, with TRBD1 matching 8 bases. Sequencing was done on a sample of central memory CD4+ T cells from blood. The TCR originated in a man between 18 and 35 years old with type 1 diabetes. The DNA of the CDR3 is TGTGCCATCAGCACCCGACAGGGGCCCATGGAGACCCAGTACTTC. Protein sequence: CAISTRQGPMETQYF.